The clone carrying this T cell receptor (beta chain) occurred many times. This entry comes from a study of T cells in Graves' hyperthyroidism and ophthalmopathy. Looking at the study overall: The initial diagnosis was the point when peripheral blood was collected, ahead of any treatment.

This CDR3 comprises 12 residues. Germline loops: CDR1 DFQATT, CDR2 SNEGSKA (reference sequence). Trimming stripped 4 bases from V and 4 bases from J, with 8 bases between. PBMCs were derived from around 10 ml fresh peripheral blood. Amplification of TCR beta CDR3 regions was performed using RNA transcripts as template. With the HTBI primer set, the TCR CDR3 went through a first round of RT-PCR. Each CDR3 protein is one row after TCRdb ran MiXCR on the multiplex PCR reads. The data hold 700,000 to 950,000 distinct CDR3 sequences, with roughly 32% observed a single time. The material sequenced was blood. The V gene is TRBV20-1, the J gene TRBJ1-5; no definite D call. The sequence was collected from a woman in her thirties or forties with Graves' hyperthyroidism. The CDR3 sequence is CSAIDGNQPQHF. As DNA, the CDR3 is TGCAGTGCTATTGACGGTAATCAGCCCCAGCATTTT.